The 26 T cell receptor beta chains given below trace back to one sample, sequenced in a study of CD8+CD57+ T cells in acquired aplastic anemia. Genomic DNA templated the TCR beta VDJ and CDR3 profiling. TCRdb re-derived calls from the reads in MiXCR, one entry per CDR3 protein. Here the sample spans approximately 200,000 distinct CDR3 sequences, around 59% being singletons. The sequenced sample consisted of sorted CD4+, CD8+, or CD8+CD57+ T cells (not recorded which) from PBMCs. The receptor set was obtained from a human donor in good health, serving as a control.

The chain combines TRBV29-1 with TRBJ2-3; TRBD2 agrees at 7 bases. V gave up 2 bases and J gave up 1 base; unmatched junction bases: 0. Germline CDR1 SQVTM, CDR2 ANQGSEA. The CDR3 runs 13 residues. CDR3 sequence: CSVETSGTDTQYF. As DNA, the CDR3 is TGCAGCGTTGAAACTAGCGGCACAGATACGCAGTATTTT.

This clonotype has only a few counts. The gene calls are TRBV7-2 and TRBJ1-2; a possible D gene is TRBD1 (5 bases). Germline V CDR1 and CDR2: SGHTA, FQGNSA. The CDR3 has 14 amino acids. V was cut by 5 bases and J by 3 bases, with 13 bases left in between. DNA for the CDR3: TGTGCCAGCAGCCCCGGGACGGAAGACTATGGCTACACCTTC. This encodes CASSPGTEDYGYTF.

This clonotype turned up a few times. The CDR3 loop reads CASSFGGGSVYGYTF. The CDR3 DNA sequence: TGTGCCAGCAGCTTCGGCGGGGGCTCGGTCTATGGCTACACCTTC. This chain joins TRBV11-2 and TRBJ1-2, with D possibly TRBD1 on 6 matching bases. Germline CDR1 and CDR2: SGHAT and FQNNGV. V lost 3 bases and J lost 4, with 15 bases in between. The CDR3 contains 15 residues.

This clonotype was observed at least ten times. The rearrangement links TRBV19 to TRBJ2-1; perhaps D is TRBD1 or TRBD2 (5 bases each). CDR3 size: 15 residues. Germline CDR1 and CDR2: LNHDA and SQIVND (reference sequence). V was cut by 6 bases and J by 4 bases, with 16 bases left in between. The CDR3 loop is CASSTQGRGYNEQFF. The DNA of the CDR3 is TGTGCCAGTAGCACCCAGGGACGAGGGTACAATGAGCAGTTCTTC.

V is TRBV12-3 or TRBV12-4 and J is TRBJ2-7; weak D call: TRBD2 (5 bases). The CDR3 totals 13 residues. Trimming shortened V by 6 bases and J by 5 bases, and 14 bases separated the two germline ends. CDR3 region: CASSMIGGNEQYF. CDR3 sequence (DNA): TGTGCCAGCAGCATGATCGGAGGTAACGAGCAGTACTTC.

The rearrangement uses TRBV20-1 and TRBJ2-6; a possible D gene is TRBD2 (7 bases). Looked up from germline, CDR1 is DFQATT and CDR2 is SNEGSKA (reference sequence). The CDR3 contains 14 residues. The V and J ends lost 4 bases and 4 bases respectively, with 11 bases between them. The CDR3 coding sequence is TGCAGTGCTACGGGGGGCGTAGGGGCCAACGTCCTGACTTTC. Protein product: CSATGGVGANVLTF.

This sequence joins TRBV6-6 and TRBJ2-7, with TRBD1 matching 12 bases. Germline lookup yields CDR1 MNHNY and CDR2 SVGAGI (reference sequence). The CDR3 sequence is 15 residues long. V lost 2 bases and J lost 6; bases outside the gene matches: 5. CDR3 sequence (DNA): TGTGCCAGCAGTTACCCGGGACAGGGGGCAGGCGAGCAGTACTTC. The encoded protein is CASSYPGQGAGEQYF.

The chain joins TRBV19 to TRBJ2-7; a possible D gene is TRBD1 (6 bases). The V and J ends lost 5 bases and 12 bases respectively, with 23 bases between them. Germline V gene data show CDR1 as LNHDA and CDR2 as SQIVND (reference sequence). This CDR3 is 14 amino acids long. CDR3 region: CASSLRDQYWGPYF. The DNA for the CDR3 is TGTGCCAGTAGTCTAAGGGACCAATACTGGGGGCCGTACTTC.

This clonotype has at least ten counts. The rearrangement uses TRBV6-6 and TRBJ1-5; possibly TRBD1 for D (5 bases). CDR1 and CDR2 from the germline V gene are MNHNY and SVGAGI (reference sequence). V shed 8 bases and J shed 5 bases, with 13 bases lying between them. The CDR3 length is 13 residues. The CDR3 is CASQGRGDQPQHF. In DNA form, the CDR3 reads TGTGCCAGCCAGGGAAGAGGGGATCAGCCCCAGCATTTT.

The V gene is TRBV7-8, the J gene TRBJ1-3, with D uncertain. Per the germline V gene, CDR1 is SGHVS and CDR2 is FQNEAQ. The CDR3 is 15 amino acids. Trimming took off 2 bases at V and 0 bases at J, with 8 bases between the two ends. The CDR3 here is CASSLYTRSGNTIYF. In DNA form, the CDR3 reads TGTGCCAGCAGCTTATACACCCGCTCTGGAAACACCATATATTTT.

V usage is TRBV29-1 and J usage is TRBJ2-7, with 7 bases that match TRBD1. The CDR3 consists of 16 residues. J was trimmed by 0 bases and V by 0 bases; bases with no gene match: 8. Germline V CDR1 and CDR2: SQVTM, ANQGSEA. The CDR3 coding sequence is TGCAGCGTTGAAGATCGGGGCAGGGGGAACTCCTACGAGCAGTACTTC. It yields the protein CSVEDRGRGNSYEQYF.

In its sample, this clonotype was seen a few times. This chain joins TRBV20-1 and TRBJ2-7; 7 positions agree with TRBD1. The CDR3 contains 13 residues. The junction had 11 bases not matched to a gene; V was cut back by 6 bases and J by 6 bases. Per the germline V gene, CDR1 is DFQATT and CDR2 is SNEGSKA (reference sequence). In DNA form, the CDR3 reads TGCAGTGCCCACAGACAGGGTGCATCCGAGCAGTACTTC. Translating it yields CSAHRQGASEQYF.

This clonotype has a count of ten or more. The V call is TRBV4-1, the J call TRBJ1-5, with D maybe TRBD1 (6 bases). V was pared by 2 bases and J by 6 bases, with 17 bases between. Germline CDR1 is MGHRA and CDR2 is YSYEKL. CDR3 length equals 16 residues. The CDR3 protein is CASSQRTQGLSQPQHF. For the CDR3, the DNA is TGCGCCAGCAGCCAACGCACACAGGGTCTGTCTCAGCCCCAGCATTTT.

Many counts were recorded for this clonotype. V is TRBV10-3 and J is TRBJ2-7; 8 positions match TRBD1. Germline lookup yields CDR1 ENHRY and CDR2 SYGVKD. J gave up 1 base and V 5 bases, and 7 bases lay outside the gene matches. CDR3 length: 15 amino acids. CDR3 residues: CAISQGQANSYEQYF. CDR3 coding DNA: TGTGCCATCAGTCAGGGACAGGCAAATTCCTACGAGCAGTACTTC.

This clonotype was seen repeatedly, ten times or more. J is TRBJ2-1 and V is TRBV10-3; a weak D match, TRBD1 (6 bases). The CDR3 consists of 13 residues. CDR1 and CDR2 (germline): ENHRY, SYGVKD. Trimming took 5 bases from V and 4 from J, leaving 9 bases between them. CDR3 DNA sequence: TGTGCCATCAGTCCGGGACAATACAATGAGCAGTTCTTC. This encodes CAISPGQYNEQFF.

The chain joins TRBV12-3 or TRBV12-4 to TRBJ2-5; 7 nucleotides align to TRBD1. The DNA matches TRBJ2-7 better at its end, which makes the J call doubtful. CDR3 length: 14 residues. The CDR3 DNA reads as TGTGCCAGCAGTTTAATGGGCAGGGGGTACGAGCAGTACTTC. This codes for CASSLMGRGYEQYF.

This clonotype has a handful of counts. This chain connects TRBV7-2 to TRBJ2-7; 8 positions match TRBD1. This CDR3 comprises 14 residues. The ends lost 4 bases at V and 2 bases at J; junction bases unmatched: 4. Germline V CDR1 and CDR2: SGHTA, FQGNSA. The CDR3 nucleotides are TGTGCCAGCAGCTCCGGGACAGGACCCTACGAGCAGTACTTC. Translation: CASSSGTGPYEQYF.

Only a few counts were recorded for this clonotype. The chain links TRBV19 to TRBJ2-7; D is perhaps TRBD2 (6 bases). Germline CDR1 reads LNHDA; CDR2 reads SQIVND (reference sequence). V was clipped by 4 bases and J by 3 bases, with 10 bases between them. This CDR3 comprises 13 residues. The CDR3: CASSRTGDYEQYF. CDR3 DNA: TGTGCCAGTAGTAGGACGGGGGACTACGAGCAGTACTTC.

This rearrangement joins TRBV9 to TRBJ1-4, with unresolved D. The length of the CDR3 is 15 residues. With 7 bases removed from V and 0 bases from J, the gap between germline ends came to 13 bases. Germline CDR1 and CDR2: SGDLS and YYNGEE. CDR3 sequence (DNA): TGTGCCAGCGGGGTTGGGGATGCAACTAATGAAAAACTGTTTTTT. Amino acids: CASGVGDATNEKLFF.

This clonotype was counted at least ten times. The J gene is TRBJ2-5, the V gene TRBV19; TRBD2 matches at 8 bases. This CDR3 region has 14 residues. Germline-derived CDR1 and CDR2 are LNHDA and SQIVND (reference sequence). The V segment lost 0 bases and the J segment 5 bases; nucleotides outside the gene matches: 2. CDR3 DNA sequence: TGTGCCAGTAGTATAGATGGCGGGGGGGAGACCCAGTACTTC. Encoded protein: CASSIDGGGETQYF.

In its sample, this clonotype was seen many times. The chain links TRBV20-1 to TRBJ1-2, with 10 bases matching TRBD1. Trimming at V came to 2 bases and at J to 8 bases, leaving 5 bases not matched to a gene. There are 13 residues in the CDR3. The germline CDR1 and CDR2 sequences are DFQATT and SNEGSKA (reference sequence). CDR3 region: CSARTGTGEGYTF. The CDR3 nucleotides read TGCAGTGCTAGAACCGGGACAGGGGAAGGCTACACCTTC.

This rearrangement joins TRBV7-9 to TRBJ1-3; D not certain. The V gene's germline CDR1 is SEHNR and CDR2 FQNEAQ (reference sequence). Trimming removed 2 bases from V and 4 bases from J, with 9 bases in between. This CDR3 comprises 14 residues. The CDR3, as DNA: TGTGCCAGCAGCTTACCCGGTGCGGGAAACACCATATATTTT. Translated: CASSLPGAGNTIYF.

This clonotype has at least ten counts. V usage is TRBV24-1 and J usage is TRBJ2-3; tentatively, D is TRBD2 (6 bases). V was shortened by 1 base and J by 6 bases, with 22 bases between the two germline ends. The CDR3 totals 18 residues. Germline CDR1 and CDR2: KGHDR and SFDVKD. CDR3: CATSDFPFGGLGVDTQYF. CDR3 in DNA: TGTGCCACCAGTGATTTTCCCTTTGGAGGGCTCGGAGTGGATACGCAGTATTTT.

This clonotype was seen once. The chain joins TRBV10-3 to TRBJ1-2; D remains unclear. Per the germline V gene, CDR1 is ENHRY and CDR2 is SYGVKD. The CDR3 sequence is 12 residues long. The V end was cut by 3 bases, the J end by 3 bases, with 5 bases between. CDR3 nucleotides: TGTGCCATCAGTGATACAGACTATGGCTACACCTTC. Translated: CAISDTDYGYTF.

Concerning this clonotype: A read error may be the cause here, since a much bigger clone is one base away. CDR3 sequence: CGSRNTNQGQVLGQYF. For the CDR3, the DNA is TGTGGCAGCAGAAACACAAACCAAGGACAGGTTTTAGGGCAGTACTTC. This chain uses TRBV6-6 with TRBJ2-7; 7 nucleotides agree with TRBD1. This CDR3 spans 16 amino acids. Germline V gene data show CDR1 as MNHNY and CDR2 as SVGAGI (reference sequence).

This rearrangement joins TRBV10-2 to TRBJ2-7; TRBD2 matches 7 bases. The CDR3 has 16 residues. Germline CDR1 is WSHSY and CDR2 is SAAADI. V shed 8 bases, J shed 0 bases, and the junction held 13 bases outside the gene matches. In DNA, the CDR3 is TGCGCCAGCCGGGACTATAGATTTCGAAGCTCCTACGAGCAGTACTTC. It encodes CASRDYRFRSSYEQYF.